The 11 T cell receptor beta chains below come from one sample, sequenced in a study of T-cell memory formation after mild COVID-19. In TCRdb, the 5' RACE reads were re-called with MiXCR into one record per CDR3 protein. The sample lists 140,000 or so distinct CDR3 sequences, about 19% occurring once. The sequencing sample was made of PBMCs or a T cell subset sorted from them (not recorded which). The source is an adult woman who had mild COVID-19 (a few samples of this study predate the infection). Cell type and time point are not known.

The CDR3, as DNA: TGTGCCAGCAGTTTCAGGGCGCTGGGTCAAACCGGGGAGCTGTTTTTT. It yields the protein CASSFRALGQTGELFF. The chain links TRBV12-3 or TRBV12-4 to TRBJ2-2; TRBD1 is a possible D gene (5 bases). V lost 3 bases to trimming and J lost 5 bases, with 16 bases between them. The CDR3 loop spans 16 amino acids.

Many counts were recorded for this clonotype. This chain uses TRBV3-1 with TRBJ2-3; TRBD1 agrees at 8 bases. Germline values: CDR1 LGHDT, CDR2 YNNKEL (reference sequence). This CDR3 has 12 amino acids. The V segment lost 1 base and the J segment 13 bases; nucleotides outside the gene matches: 4. CDR3 DNA: TGTGCCAGCAGCCAAGGGACAGGGCCCAAGTATTTT. This encodes CASSQGTGPKYF.

The chain links TRBV7-2 to TRBJ2-4; weak D call: TRBD1 (6 bases). V shed 2 bases and J shed 6 bases, with 11 bases lying between them. The CDR3 is 14 amino acids. Germline lookup yields CDR1 SGHTA and CDR2 FQGNSA. DNA of the CDR3: TGTGCCAGCAGCTTAAGTCAACAGGGAAACATTCAGTACTTC. This translates into CASSLSQQGNIQYF.

This clonotype was seen a few times. The V and J genes are TRBV7-8 and TRBJ2-3; D is unresolved. The CDR3 contains 13 residues. Germline CDR1 reads SGHVS; CDR2 reads FQNEAQ. V lost 6 bases, J lost 2 bases, and 9 bases lay in between. CDR3 bases: TGTGCCAGCAGAAGTGGCTTCACAGATACGCAGTATTTT. Translation: CASRSGFTDTQYF.

This clonotype turned up a few times. Here the CDR3 reads CASSVRNSRETQYF. The CDR3, as DNA: TGTGCCAGCAGTGTTAGGAACTCACGGGAGACCCAGTACTTC. The J gene is TRBJ2-5, the V gene TRBV12-3 or TRBV12-4; D not certain. V was cut by 5 bases and J by 5 bases, with 15 bases left in between. The CDR3 runs 14 residues.

This chain connects TRBV12-3 or TRBV12-4 to TRBJ1-1; D not resolved. The V end was cut by 7 bases, the J end by 9 bases, with 21 bases between. The CDR3 consists of 14 residues. The CDR3 bases are TGTGCCAGCATGTCCGGCAGCGCCAACCCACAAGCTTTCTTT. Its translation: CASMSGSANPQAFF.

This clonotype has only a few counts. The chain uses TRBV30 and TRBJ2-7; D not certain. The V end was cut by 5 bases, the J end by 2 bases, with 13 bases between. Per the germline V gene, CDR1 is GTSNPN and CDR2 is SVGIG (reference sequence). The CDR3 has 13 amino acids. For the CDR3, the DNA is TGTGCCTGGTCCGCCGGGCTCCCCTACGAGCAGTACTTC. This encodes CAWSAGLPYEQYF.

The chain recombines TRBV4-2 with TRBJ2-1, with 9 nucleotides matching TRBD2. Per germline, CDR1 LGHNA and CDR2 YNFKEQ. The V gene end was trimmed by 4 bases and the J gene end by 6 bases; junction bases not matched to a gene: 4. The CDR3 sequence is 14 residues long. CDR3 sequence reads: CASSRAREGNEQFF. The CDR3 bases are TGTGCCAGCAGCCGAGCGCGGGAGGGCAATGAGCAGTTCTTC.

This chain links TRBV12-3 or TRBV12-4 with TRBJ2-7; D is perhaps TRBD1 (6 bases). With 6 bases removed from V and 3 bases from J, the gap between germline ends came to 15 bases. CDR3 size: 14 residues. The CDR3 region has the DNA TGTGCCAGCAGCCCCGGGACATCTTTCTACGAGCAGTACTTC. Translation gives CASSPGTSFYEQYF.

There are a few counts of this clonotype. The chain joins TRBV30 to TRBJ2-2; TRBD1 agrees at 12 bases. Germline lookup yields CDR1 GTSNPN and CDR2 SVGIG (reference sequence). The CDR3 totals 16 residues. V dropped 6 bases and J dropped 6; count of bases not matched to a gene: 11. The CDR3 nucleotides are TGTGCCTGCAACGCCCCGGGACAGGGGGCGGCCGGGGAGCTGTTTTTT. Its translation: CACNAPGQGAAGELFF.

This clonotype was recorded a few times. This sequence joins TRBV29-1 and TRBJ1-5, with TRBD1 as a possible D gene (6 bases). The germline V gene encodes CDR1 SQVTM and CDR2 ANQGSEA. V was clipped by 4 bases and J by 6 bases, with 10 bases between them. The CDR3 is 12 amino acids. This CDR3 reads CSVGGGSQPQHF. CDR3 coding DNA: TGCAGCGTTGGAGGGGGGTCTCAGCCCCAGCATTTT.